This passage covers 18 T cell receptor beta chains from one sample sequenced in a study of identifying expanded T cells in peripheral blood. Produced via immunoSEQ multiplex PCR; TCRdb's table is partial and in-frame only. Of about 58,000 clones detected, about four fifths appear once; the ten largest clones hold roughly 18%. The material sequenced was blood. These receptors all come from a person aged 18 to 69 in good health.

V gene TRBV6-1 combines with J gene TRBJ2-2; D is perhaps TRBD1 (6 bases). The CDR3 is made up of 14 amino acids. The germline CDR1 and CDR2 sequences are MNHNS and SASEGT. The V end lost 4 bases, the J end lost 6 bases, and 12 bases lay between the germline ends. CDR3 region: CASSVLRGSGELFF. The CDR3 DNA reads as TGTGCCAGCAGTGTACTCAGGGGATCCGGGGAGCTGTTTTTT.

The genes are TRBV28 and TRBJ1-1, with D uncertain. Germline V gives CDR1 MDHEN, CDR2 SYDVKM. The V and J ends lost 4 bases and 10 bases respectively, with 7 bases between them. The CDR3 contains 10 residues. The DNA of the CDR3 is TGTGCCAGCAGTTCGCGGAGAGCTTTCTTT. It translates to CASSSRRAFF. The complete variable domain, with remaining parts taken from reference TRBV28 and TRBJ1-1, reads DVKVTQSSRYLVKRTGEKVFLECVQDMDHENMFWYRQDPGLGLRLIYFSYDVKMKEKGDIPEGYSVSREKKERFSLILESASTNQTSMYLCASSSRRAFFGQGTRLTVV.

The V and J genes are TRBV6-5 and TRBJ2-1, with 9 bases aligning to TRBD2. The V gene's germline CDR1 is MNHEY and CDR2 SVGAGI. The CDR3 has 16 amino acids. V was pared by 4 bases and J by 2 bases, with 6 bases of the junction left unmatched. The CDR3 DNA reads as TGTGCCAGCAGTTCAAGGGGCGGGAGGGCCTACAATGAGCAGTTCTTC. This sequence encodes CASSSRGGRAYNEQFF.

As DNA, the CDR3 is TGCGCCAGCAGTCTAGCGGGGGGCAATGAGCAGTTCTTC. It encodes CASSLAGGNEQFF. The rearrangement joins TRBV4-3 to TRBJ2-1; 11 bases fit TRBD2. Germline V CDR1 and CDR2: LGHNA, YSLEER. The CDR3 totals 13 residues. Germline trimming cut 6 bases from V and 6 bases from J; bases unmatched to any gene: 1.

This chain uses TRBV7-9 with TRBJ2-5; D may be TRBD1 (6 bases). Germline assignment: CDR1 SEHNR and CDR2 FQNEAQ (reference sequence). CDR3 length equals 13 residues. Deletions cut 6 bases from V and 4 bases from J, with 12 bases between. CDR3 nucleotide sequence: TGTGCCAGCAGTTTCCAGGGGAGAGAGACCCAGTACTTC. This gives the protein CASSFQGRETQYF.

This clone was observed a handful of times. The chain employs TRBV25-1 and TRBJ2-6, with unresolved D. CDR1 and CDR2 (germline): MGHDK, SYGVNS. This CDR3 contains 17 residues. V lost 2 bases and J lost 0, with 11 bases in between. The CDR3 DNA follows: TGTGCCAGCAGTGAAGAAGGGATCAACTCTGGGGCCAACGTCCTGACTTTC. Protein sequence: CASSEEGINSGANVLTF.

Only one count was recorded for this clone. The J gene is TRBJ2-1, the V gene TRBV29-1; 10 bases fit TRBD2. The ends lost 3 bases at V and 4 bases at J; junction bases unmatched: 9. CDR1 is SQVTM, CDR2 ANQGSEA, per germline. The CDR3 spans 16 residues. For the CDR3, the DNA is TGCAGCGTTGATGGGATTAGCGGGAGGACTTACAATGAGCAGTTCTTC. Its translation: CSVDGISGRTYNEQFF.

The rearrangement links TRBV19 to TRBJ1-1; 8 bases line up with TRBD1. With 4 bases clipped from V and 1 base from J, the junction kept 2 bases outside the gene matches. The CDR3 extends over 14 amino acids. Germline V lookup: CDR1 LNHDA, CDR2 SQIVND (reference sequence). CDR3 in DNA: TGTGCCAGTAGTAGGACAGGGAGGAACACTGAAGCTTTCTTT. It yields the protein CASSRTGRNTEAFF.

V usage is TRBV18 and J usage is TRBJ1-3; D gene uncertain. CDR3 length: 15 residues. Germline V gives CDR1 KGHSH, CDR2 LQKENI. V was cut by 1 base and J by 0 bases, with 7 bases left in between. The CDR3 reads CASSPQGISGNTIYF. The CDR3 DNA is TGTGCCAGCTCACCACAGGGAATCTCTGGAAACACCATATATTTT.

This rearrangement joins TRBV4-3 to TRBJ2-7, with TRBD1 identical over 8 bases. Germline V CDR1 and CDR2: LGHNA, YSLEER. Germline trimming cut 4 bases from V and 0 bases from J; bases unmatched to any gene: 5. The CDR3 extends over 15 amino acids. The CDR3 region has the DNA TGCGCCAGCAGCCTCTGGACAGGGAGCTCCTACGAGCAGTACTTC. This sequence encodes CASSLWTGSSYEQYF.

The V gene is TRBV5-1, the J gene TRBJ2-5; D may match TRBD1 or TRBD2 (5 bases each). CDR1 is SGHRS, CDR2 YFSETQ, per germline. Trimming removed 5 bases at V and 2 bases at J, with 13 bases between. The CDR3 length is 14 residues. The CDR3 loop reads CASSPGSGQETQYF. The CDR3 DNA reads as TGCGCCAGCAGTCCAGGGTCGGGGCAAGAGACCCAGTACTTC.

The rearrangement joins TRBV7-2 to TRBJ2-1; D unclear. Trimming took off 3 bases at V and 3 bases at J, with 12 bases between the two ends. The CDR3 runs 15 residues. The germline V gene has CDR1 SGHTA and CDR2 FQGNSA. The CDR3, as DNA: TGTGCCAGCAGCTTGAAGCCCGATGGCTACAATGAGCAGTTCTTC. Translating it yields CASSLKPDGYNEQFF.

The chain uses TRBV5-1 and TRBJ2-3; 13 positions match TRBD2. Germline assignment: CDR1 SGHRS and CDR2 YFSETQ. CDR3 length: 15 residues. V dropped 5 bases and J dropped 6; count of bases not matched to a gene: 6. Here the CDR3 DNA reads TGCGCCAGCAGTCCCTGGACTAGCGGGGGTGATACGCAGTATTTT. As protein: CASSPWTSGGDTQYF.

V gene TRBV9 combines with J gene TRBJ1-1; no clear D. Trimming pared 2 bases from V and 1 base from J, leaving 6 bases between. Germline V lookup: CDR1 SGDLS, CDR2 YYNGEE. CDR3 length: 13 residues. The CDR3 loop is CASSVGSNTEAFF. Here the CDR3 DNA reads TGTGCCAGCAGCGTGGGGTCGAACACTGAAGCTTTCTTT.

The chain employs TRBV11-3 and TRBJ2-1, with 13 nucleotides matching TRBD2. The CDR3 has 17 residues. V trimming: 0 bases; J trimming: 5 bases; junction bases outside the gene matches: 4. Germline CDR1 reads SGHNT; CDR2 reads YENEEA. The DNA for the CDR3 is TGTGCCAGCAGCTTAGACCAGGGACTAGCGGGGAACAATGAGCAGTTCTTC. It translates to CASSLDQGLAGNNEQFF.

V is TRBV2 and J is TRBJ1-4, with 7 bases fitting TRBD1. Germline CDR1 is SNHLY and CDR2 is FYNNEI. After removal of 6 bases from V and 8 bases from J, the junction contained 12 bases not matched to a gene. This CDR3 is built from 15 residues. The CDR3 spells CASRRGQGDREKLFF. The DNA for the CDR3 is TGTGCCAGCAGGAGAGGGCAGGGGGATCGGGAAAAACTGTTTTTT.

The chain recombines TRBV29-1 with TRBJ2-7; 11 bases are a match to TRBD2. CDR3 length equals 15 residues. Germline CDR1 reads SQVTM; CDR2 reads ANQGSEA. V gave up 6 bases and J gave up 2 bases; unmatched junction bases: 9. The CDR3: CSVRGTSGLPYEQYF. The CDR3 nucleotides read TGCAGCGTGCGAGGGACTAGCGGTCTGCCCTACGAGCAGTACTTC.

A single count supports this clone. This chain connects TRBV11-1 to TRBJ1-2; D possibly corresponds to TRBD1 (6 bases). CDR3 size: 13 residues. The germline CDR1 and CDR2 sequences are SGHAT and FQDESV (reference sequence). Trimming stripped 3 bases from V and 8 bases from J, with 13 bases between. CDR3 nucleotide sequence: TGTGCCAGCAGCTTTAGAGGGGGAGGCGGCTACACCTTC. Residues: CASSFRGGGGYTF.